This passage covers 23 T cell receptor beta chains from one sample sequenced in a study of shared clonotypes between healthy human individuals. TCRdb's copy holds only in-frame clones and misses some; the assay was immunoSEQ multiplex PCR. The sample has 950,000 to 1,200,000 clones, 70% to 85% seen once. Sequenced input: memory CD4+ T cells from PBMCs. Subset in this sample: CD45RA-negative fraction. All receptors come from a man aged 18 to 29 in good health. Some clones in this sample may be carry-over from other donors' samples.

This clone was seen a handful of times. The CDR3 DNA reads as TGTGCCAGCAGTCGAGGTGGCTACCCCGAAGACTCCTACGAGCAGTACTTC. Translated: CASSRGGYPEDSYEQYF. This rearrangement joins TRBV28 to TRBJ2-7; D not certain. Trimming removed 5 bases at V and 0 bases at J, with 20 bases between. The CDR3 is 17 residues long. CDR1 MDHEN and CDR2 SYDVKM come from the germline V gene.

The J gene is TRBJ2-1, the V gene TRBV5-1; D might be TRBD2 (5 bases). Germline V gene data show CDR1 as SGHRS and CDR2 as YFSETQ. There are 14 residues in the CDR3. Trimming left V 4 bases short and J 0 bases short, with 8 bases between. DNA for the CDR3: TGCGCCAGCAGCCGAGGGAGCTCCTACAATGAGCAGTTCTTC. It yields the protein CASSRGSSYNEQFF.

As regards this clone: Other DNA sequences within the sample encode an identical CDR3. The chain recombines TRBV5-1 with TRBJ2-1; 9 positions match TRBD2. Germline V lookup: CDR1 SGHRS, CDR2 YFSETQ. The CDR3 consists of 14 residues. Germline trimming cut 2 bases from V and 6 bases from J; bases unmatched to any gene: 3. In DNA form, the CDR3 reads TGCGCCAGCAGCTTTAGCGGGAGAAGCAATGAGCAGTTCTTC. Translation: CASSFSGRSNEQFF.

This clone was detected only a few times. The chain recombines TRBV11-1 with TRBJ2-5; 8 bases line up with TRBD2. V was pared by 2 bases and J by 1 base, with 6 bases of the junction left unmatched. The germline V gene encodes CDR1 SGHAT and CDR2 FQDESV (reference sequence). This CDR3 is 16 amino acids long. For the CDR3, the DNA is TGTGCCAGCAGCTTAAGACGAGCGGGGGCCCAAGAGACCCAGTACTTC. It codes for CASSLRRAGAQETQYF.

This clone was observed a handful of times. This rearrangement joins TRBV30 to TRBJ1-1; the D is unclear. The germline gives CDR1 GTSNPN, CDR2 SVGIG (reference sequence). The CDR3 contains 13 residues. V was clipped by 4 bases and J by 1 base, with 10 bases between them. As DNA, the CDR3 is TGTGCCTGGATGAAGCGGAGGAACACTGAAGCTTTCTTT. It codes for CAWMKRRNTEAFF.

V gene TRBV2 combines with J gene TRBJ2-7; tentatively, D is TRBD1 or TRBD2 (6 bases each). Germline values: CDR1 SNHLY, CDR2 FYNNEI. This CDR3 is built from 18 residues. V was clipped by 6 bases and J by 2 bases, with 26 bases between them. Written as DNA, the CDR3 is TGTGCCAGCAGGGAGGGGGGCGCTGAGGCGGGACCCCCCTACGAGCAGTACTTC. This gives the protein CASREGGAEAGPPYEQYF.

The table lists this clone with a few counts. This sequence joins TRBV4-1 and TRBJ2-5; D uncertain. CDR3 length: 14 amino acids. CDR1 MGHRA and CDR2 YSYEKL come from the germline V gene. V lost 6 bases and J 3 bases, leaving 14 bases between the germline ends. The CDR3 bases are TGCGCCAGCAGGCCCCTTGGGAAGGAAGAGACCCAGTACTTC. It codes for CASRPLGKEETQYF.

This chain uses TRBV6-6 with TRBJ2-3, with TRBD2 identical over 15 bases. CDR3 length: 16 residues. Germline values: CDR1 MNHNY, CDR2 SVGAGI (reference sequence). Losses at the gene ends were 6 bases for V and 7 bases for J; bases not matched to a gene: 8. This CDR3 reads CASSQGLAGGRNTQYF. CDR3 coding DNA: TGTGCCAGCAGCCAAGGACTAGCGGGAGGGAGGAATACGCAGTATTTT.

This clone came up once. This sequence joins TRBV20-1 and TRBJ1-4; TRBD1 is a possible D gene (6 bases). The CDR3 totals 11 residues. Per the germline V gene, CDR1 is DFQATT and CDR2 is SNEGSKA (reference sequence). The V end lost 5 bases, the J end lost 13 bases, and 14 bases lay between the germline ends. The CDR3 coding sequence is TGCAGTGCTGAGGACAGAAGTGTACTGTTTTTT. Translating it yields CSAEDRSVLFF.

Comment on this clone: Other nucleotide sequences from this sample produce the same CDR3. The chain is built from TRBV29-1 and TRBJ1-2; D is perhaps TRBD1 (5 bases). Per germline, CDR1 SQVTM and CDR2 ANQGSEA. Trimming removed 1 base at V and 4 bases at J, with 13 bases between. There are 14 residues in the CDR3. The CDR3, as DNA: TGCAGCGTTGAAGGGAGGGGACGGGGCTATGGCTACACCTTC. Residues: CSVEGRGRGYGYTF.

CDR3 sequence reads: CAISESRASSYEQYF. The DNA for the CDR3 is TGTGCCATCAGTGAGTCGAGGGCTAGCTCCTACGAGCAGTACTTC. The chain is built from TRBV10-3 and TRBJ2-7; D is possibly TRBD2 (5 bases). V was shortened by 0 bases and J by 0 bases, with 9 bases between the two germline ends. The CDR3 sequence is 15 residues long. Germline V gene sequence: CDR1 ENHRY, CDR2 SYGVKD.

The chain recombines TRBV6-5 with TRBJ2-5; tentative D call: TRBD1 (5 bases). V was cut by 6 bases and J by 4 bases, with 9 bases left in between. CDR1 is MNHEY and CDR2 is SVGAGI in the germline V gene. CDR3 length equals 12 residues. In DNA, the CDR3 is TGTGCCAGCAGCCATAGGGGAGAGACCCAGTACTTC. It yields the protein CASSHRGETQYF.

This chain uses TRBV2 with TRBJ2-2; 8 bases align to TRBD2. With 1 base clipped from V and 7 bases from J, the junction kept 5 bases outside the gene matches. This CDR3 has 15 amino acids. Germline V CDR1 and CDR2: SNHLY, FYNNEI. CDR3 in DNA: TGTGCCAGCAGTGAAGGCGGTCTAGCGGGCGGGGAGCTGTTTTTT. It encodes CASSEGGLAGGELFF.

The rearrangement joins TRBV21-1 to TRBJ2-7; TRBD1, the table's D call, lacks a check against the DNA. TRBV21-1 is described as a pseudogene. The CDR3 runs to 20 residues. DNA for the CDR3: TGTGCCAGCAGCACTCTAGGATCCGGGACAGCGCCCAGAAAGGTCTACGAGCAGTACTTC. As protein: CASSTLGSGTAPRKVYEQYF.

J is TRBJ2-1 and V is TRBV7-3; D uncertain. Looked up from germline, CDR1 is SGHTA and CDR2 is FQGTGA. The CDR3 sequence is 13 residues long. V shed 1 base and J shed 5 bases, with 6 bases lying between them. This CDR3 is CASSLNVDNEQFF. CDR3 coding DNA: TGTGCCAGCAGCTTAAACGTCGACAATGAGCAGTTCTTC.

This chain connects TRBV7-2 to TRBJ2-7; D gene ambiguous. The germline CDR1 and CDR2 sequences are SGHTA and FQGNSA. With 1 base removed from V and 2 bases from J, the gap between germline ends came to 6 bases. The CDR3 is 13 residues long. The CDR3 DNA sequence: TGTGCCAGCAGCTTAGTTTCCGCCTACGAGCAGTACTTC. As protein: CASSLVSAYEQYF.

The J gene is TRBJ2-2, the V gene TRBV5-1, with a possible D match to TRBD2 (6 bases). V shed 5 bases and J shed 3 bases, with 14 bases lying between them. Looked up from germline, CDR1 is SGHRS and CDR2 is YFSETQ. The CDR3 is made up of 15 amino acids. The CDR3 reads CASRTGVGDTGELFF. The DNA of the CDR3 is TGCGCCAGCAGGACGGGAGTGGGGGACACCGGGGAGCTGTTTTTT.

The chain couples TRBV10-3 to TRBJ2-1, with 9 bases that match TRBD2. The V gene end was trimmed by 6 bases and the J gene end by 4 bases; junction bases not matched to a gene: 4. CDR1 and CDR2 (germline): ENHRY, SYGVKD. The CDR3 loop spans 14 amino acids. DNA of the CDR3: TGTGCCATCAGGCCTAGCGGGGAGTACAATGAGCAGTTCTTC. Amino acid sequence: CAIRPSGEYNEQFF.

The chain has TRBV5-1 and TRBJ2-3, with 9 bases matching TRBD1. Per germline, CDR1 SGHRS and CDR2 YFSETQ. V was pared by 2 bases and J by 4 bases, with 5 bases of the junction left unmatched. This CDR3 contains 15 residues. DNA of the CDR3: TGCGCCAGCAGCTTTTCAGGACAGGGGTCAGATACGCAGTATTTT. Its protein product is CASSFSGQGSDTQYF.

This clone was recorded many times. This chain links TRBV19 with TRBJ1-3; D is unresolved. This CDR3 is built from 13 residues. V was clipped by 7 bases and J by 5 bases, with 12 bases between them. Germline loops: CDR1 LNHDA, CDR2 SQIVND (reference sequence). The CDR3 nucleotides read TGTGCCAGTATCGGTAATGAAAGAAACACCATATATTTT. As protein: CASIGNERNTIYF. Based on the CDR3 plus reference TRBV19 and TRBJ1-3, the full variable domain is DGGITQSPKYLFRKEGQNVTLSCEQNLNHDAMYWYRQDPGQGLRLIYYSQIVNDFQKGDIAEGYSVSREKKESFPLTVTSAQKNPTAFYLCASIGNERNTIYFGEGSWLTVV.

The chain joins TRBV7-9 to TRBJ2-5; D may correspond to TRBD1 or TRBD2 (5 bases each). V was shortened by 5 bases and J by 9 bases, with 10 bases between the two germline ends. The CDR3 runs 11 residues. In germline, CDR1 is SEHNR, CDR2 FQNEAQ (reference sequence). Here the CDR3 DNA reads TGTGCCAGCAGCCTTGGGGGAGCCCAGTACTTC. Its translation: CASSLGGAQYF.

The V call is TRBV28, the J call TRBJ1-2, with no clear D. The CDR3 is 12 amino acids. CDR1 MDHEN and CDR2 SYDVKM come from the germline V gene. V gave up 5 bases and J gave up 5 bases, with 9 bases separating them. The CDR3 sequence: CASSEQSYGYTF. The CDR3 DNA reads TGTGCCAGCAGTGAACAGAGTTATGGCTACACCTTC.

This CDR3 reads CASSLAGVGYGYTF. The DNA of the CDR3 is TGTGCCAGCAGTTTGGCAGGGGTGGGCTATGGCTACACCTTC. The chain employs TRBV28 and TRBJ1-2, with D possibly matching TRBD1 (6 bases). V was trimmed by 3 bases and J by 4 bases, leaving 12 bases between them. The CDR3 consists of 14 residues. CDR1 is MDHEN, CDR2 SYDVKM, per germline.